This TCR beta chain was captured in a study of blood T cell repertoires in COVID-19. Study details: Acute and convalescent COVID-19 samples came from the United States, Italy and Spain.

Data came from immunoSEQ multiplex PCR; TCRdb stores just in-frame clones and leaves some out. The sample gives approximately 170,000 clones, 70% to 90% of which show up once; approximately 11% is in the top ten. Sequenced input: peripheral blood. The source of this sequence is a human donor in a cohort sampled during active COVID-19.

This CDR3 reads CATSDGTSGRTKQFF. The CDR3 DNA reads as TGTGCCACCAGTGACGGGACTAGCGGGAGGACCAAACAGTTCTTC. The genes are TRBV24-1 and TRBJ2-1, with 15 bases that match TRBD2. The length of the CDR3 is 15 residues. Germline trimming cut 4 bases from V and 13 bases from J; bases unmatched to any gene: 7. Germline assignment: CDR1 KGHDR and CDR2 SFDVKD.